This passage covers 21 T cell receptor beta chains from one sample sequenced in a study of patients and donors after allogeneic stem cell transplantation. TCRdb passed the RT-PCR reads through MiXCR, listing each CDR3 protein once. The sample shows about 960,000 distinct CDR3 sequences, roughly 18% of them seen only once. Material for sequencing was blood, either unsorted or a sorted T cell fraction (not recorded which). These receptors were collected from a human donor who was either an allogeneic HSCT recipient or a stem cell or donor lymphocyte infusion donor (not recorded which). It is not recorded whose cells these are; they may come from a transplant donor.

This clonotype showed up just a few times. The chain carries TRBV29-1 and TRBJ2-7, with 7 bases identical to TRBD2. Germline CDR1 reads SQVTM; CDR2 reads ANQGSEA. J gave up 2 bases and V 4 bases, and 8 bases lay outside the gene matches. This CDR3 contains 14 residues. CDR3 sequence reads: CSVGSGKPAYEQYF. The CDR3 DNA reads TGCAGCGTTGGAAGCGGGAAACCAGCCTACGAGCAGTACTTC.

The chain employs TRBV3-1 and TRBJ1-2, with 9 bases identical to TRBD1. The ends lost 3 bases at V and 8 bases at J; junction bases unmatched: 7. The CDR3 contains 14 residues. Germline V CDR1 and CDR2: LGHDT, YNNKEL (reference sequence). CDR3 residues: CASSHSTGGRGYTF. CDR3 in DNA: TGTGCCAGCAGCCATAGCACAGGGGGCAGGGGCTACACCTTC.

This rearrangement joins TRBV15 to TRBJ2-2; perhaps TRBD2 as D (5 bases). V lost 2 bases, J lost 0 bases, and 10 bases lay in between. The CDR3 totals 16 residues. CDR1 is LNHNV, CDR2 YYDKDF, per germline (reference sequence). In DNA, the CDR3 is TGTGCCACCAGCAGATTGGACTTCGCGAACACCGGGGAGCTGTTTTTT. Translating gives CATSRLDFANTGELFF.

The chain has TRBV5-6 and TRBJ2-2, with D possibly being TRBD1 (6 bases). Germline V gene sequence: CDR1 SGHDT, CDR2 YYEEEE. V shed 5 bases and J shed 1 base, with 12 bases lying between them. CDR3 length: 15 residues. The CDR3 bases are TGTGCCAGCAGGAGACAGGAGCTGAACACCGGGGAGCTGTTTTTT. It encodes CASRRQELNTGELFF.

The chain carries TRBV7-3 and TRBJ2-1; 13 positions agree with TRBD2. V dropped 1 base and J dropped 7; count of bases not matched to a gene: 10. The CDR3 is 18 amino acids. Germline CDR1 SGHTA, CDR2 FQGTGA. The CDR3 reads CASSLRLAGGRGGNEQFF. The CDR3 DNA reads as TGTGCCAGCAGCTTAAGACTAGCGGGAGGACGGGGTGGGAATGAGCAGTTCTTC.

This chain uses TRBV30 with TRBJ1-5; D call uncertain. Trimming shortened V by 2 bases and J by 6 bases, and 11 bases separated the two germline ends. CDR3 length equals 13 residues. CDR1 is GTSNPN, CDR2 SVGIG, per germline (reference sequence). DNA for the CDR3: TGTGCCTGGAGTCGTGAGGTGGGTCAGCCCCAGCATTTT. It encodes CAWSREVGQPQHF. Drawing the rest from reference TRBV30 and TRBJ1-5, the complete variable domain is SQTIHQWPATLVQPVGSPLSLECTVEGTSNPNLYWYRQAAGRGLQLLFYSVGIGQISSEVPQNLSASRPQDRQFILSSKKLLLSDSGFYLCAWSREVGQPQHFGDGTRLSIL.

For the CDR3, the DNA is TGTGCCACCAGCAGGACTCGGACAGCTAATTCACCCCTCCACTTT. Translated: CATSRTRTANSPLHF. The chain couples TRBV15 to TRBJ1-6; tentatively, D is TRBD1 (6 bases). Germline lookup yields CDR1 LNHNV and CDR2 YYDKDF (reference sequence). V was pared by 3 bases and J by 6 bases, with 12 bases between. The CDR3 has 15 residues.

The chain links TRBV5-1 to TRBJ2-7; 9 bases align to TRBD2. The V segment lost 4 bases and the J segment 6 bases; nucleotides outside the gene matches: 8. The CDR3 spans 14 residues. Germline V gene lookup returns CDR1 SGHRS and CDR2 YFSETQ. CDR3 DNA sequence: TGCGCCAGCAGCGAAGGGCTAGCGGGACTCGAGCAGTACTTC. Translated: CASSEGLAGLEQYF.

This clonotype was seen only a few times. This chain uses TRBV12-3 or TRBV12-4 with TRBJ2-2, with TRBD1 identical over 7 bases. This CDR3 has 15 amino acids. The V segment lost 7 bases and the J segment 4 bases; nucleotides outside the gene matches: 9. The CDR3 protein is CASTPTRTGTGELFF. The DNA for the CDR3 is TGTGCCAGCACCCCAACAAGGACAGGCACCGGGGAGCTGTTTTTT.

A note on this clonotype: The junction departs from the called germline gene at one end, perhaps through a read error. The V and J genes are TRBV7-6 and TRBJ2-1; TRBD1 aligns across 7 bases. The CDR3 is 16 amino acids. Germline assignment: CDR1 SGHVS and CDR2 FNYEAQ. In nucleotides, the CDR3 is TGTGCCAGCAGCTCTATCCTCCGGGACAGATACAATAAGCAGTTCTTC. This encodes CASSSILRDRYNKQFF.

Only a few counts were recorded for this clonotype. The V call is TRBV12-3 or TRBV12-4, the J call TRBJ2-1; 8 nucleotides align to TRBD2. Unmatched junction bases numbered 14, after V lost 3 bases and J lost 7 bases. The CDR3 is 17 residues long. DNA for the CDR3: TGTGCCAGCAGTTTGATTTTTCGGCCCAGCGGGAGAAATGAGCAGTTCTTC. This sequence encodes CASSLIFRPSGRNEQFF.

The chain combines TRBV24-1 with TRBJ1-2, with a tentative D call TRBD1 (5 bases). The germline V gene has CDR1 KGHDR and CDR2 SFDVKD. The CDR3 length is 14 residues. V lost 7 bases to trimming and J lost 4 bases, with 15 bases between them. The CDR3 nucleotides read TGTGCCACCAGCTCGGGACCCGACGGCTATGGCTACACCTTC. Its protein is CATSSGPDGYGYTF.

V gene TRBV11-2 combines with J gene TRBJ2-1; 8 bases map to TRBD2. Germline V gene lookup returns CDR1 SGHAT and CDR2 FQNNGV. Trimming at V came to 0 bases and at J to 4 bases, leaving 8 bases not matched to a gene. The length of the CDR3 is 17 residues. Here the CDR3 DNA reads TGTGCCAGCAGCTTAGATCAGGGGCTAGCGGGTTACAATGAGCAGTTCTTC. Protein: CASSLDQGLAGYNEQFF.

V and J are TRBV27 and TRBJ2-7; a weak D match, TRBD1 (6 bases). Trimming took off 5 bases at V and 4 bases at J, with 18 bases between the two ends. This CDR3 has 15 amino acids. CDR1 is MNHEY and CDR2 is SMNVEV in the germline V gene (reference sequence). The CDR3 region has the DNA TGTGCCAGCAGTATACTCAGGGAGAGGGGGTACGAGCAGTACTTC. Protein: CASSILRERGYEQYF.

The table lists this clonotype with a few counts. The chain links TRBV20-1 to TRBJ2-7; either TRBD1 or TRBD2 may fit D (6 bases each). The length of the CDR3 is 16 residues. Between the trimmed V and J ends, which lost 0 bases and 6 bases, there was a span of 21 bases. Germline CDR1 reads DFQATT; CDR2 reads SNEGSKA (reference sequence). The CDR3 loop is CSARDNREGGFGEQYF. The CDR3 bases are TGCAGTGCTAGAGACAACAGGGAAGGAGGGTTCGGCGAGCAGTACTTC.

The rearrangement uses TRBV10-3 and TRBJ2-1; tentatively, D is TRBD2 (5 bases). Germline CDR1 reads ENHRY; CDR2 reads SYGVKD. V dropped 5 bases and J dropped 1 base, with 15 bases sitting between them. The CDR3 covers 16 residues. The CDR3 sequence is CAISPPGRRSYNEQFF. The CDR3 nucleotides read TGTGCCATCAGTCCCCCCGGGCGGAGGTCCTACAATGAGCAGTTCTTC.

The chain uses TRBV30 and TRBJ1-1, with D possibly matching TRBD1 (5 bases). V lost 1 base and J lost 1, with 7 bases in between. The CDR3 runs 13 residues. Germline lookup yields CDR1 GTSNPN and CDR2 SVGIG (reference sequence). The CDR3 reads CAWSEQENTEAFF. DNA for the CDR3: TGTGCCTGGAGTGAACAGGAGAACACTGAAGCTTTCTTT.

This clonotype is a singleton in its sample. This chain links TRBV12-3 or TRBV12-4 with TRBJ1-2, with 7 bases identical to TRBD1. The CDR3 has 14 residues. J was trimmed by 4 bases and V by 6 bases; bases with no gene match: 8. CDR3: CASSPKGDSYGYTF. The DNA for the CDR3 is TGTGCCAGCAGCCCGAAGGGGGACAGCTATGGCTACACCTTC.

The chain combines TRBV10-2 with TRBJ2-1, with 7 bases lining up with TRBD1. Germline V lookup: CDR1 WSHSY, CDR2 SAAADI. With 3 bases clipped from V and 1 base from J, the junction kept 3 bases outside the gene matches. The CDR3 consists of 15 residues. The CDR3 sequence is CASSDSQGSYNEQFF. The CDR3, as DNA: TGCGCCAGCAGTGATTCACAGGGGTCCTACAATGAGCAGTTCTTC.

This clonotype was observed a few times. The DNA of the CDR3 is TGTGCCAGCGGTCGCAACCGGGACTACCTTAGCACAGATACGCAGTATTTT. It encodes CASGRNRDYLSTDTQYF. The chain employs TRBV27 and TRBJ2-3, with 7 bases lining up with TRBD2. Germline CDR1 is MNHEY and CDR2 is SMNVEV (reference sequence). Trimming removed 8 bases from V and 0 bases from J; junction bases left unmatched: 14. The CDR3 covers 17 residues.

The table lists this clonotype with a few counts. CDR3 DNA: TGTGCCAGATACAGCGAGCAGTACTTC. Its translation is CARYSEQYF. This chain joins TRBV25-1 and TRBJ2-7, with D unresolved. CDR3 length: 9 residues. The V gene's germline CDR1 is MGHDK and CDR2 SYGVNS. V was cut by 9 bases and J by 6 bases, with 6 bases left in between.